The 10 T cell receptor beta chains listed next were all sequenced from one sample in a study of blood T cell repertoires in COVID-19. Only in-frame clones appear in the TCRdb table, and some are missing; sequencing was by immunoSEQ multiplex PCR. The sample shows approximately 230,000 clones, 80% to 90% of them seen only once. Source material: peripheral blood. The source is a man younger than 40 who had recovered from COVID-19.

This clone has just one count. This chain links TRBV18 with TRBJ1-6, with no clear D. Germline V gene lookup returns CDR1 KGHSH and CDR2 LQKENI. Trimming took 2 bases from V and 7 from J, leaving 15 bases between them. The CDR3 consists of 16 residues. CDR3 nucleotide sequence: TGTGCCAGCTCACCAAGCTTTACCACCATCAATTCACCCCTCCACTTT. Amino acids: CASSPSFTTINSPLHF.

Only a few counts were recorded for this clone. The chain combines TRBV5-1 with TRBJ2-7; the D is unclear. Per germline, CDR1 SGHRS and CDR2 YFSETQ. This CDR3 is 14 amino acids long. Trimming shortened V by 1 base and J by 4 bases, and 12 bases separated the two germline ends. The chain's CDR3 is CASSLTVGRYEQYF. The DNA for the CDR3 is TGCGCCAGCAGCTTGACGGTCGGTCGGTACGAGCAGTACTTC.

This clone appeared many times. The CDR3 sequence is CASSEGGGEQPQHF. CDR3 DNA: TGTGCCAGCAGTGAAGGGGGGGGCGAGCAGCCCCAGCATTTT. This chain joins TRBV6-1 and TRBJ1-5, with D perhaps matching TRBD1 (6 bases). Germline V gives CDR1 MNHNS, CDR2 SASEGT. V was trimmed by 1 base and J by 7 bases, leaving 11 bases between them. The CDR3 has 14 residues.

In DNA, the CDR3 is TGTGCCAGCAGCTTTTGGGCCAATTCACCCCTCCACTTT. This translates into CASSFWANSPLHF. The chain uses TRBV5-6 and TRBJ1-6, with D hard to call. Trimming removed 2 bases from V and 7 bases from J, with 7 bases in between. Germline V gives CDR1 SGHDT, CDR2 YYEEEE. This CDR3 region has 13 residues.

The chain is built from TRBV30 and TRBJ1-1; 9 bases are shared with TRBD1. CDR1 is GTSNPN, CDR2 SVGIG, per germline (reference sequence). Trimming removed 3 bases from V and 7 bases from J; junction bases left unmatched: 6. This CDR3 is 13 amino acids long. CDR3 DNA sequence: TGTGCCTGGAGCGGGACAGGGAGCGGTGAAGCTTTCTTT. Translated: CAWSGTGSGEAFF.

The chain is built from TRBV6-4 and TRBJ2-6; tentative D call: TRBD2 (6 bases). V lost 0 bases to trimming and J lost 9 bases, with 15 bases between them. The CDR3 is made up of 16 amino acids. Germline V gene data show CDR1 as MRHNA and CDR2 as SNTAGT. CDR3 loop: CASSDSWDLKDNVLTF. The CDR3 nucleotides are TGTGCCAGCAGTGACTCTTGGGACTTGAAGGACAACGTCCTGACTTTC.

This chain uses TRBV30 with TRBJ1-6, with unresolved D. Germline assignment: CDR1 GTSNPN and CDR2 SVGIG (reference sequence). The CDR3 covers 16 residues. V lost 3 bases and J 9 bases, leaving 21 bases between the germline ends. This CDR3 reads CAWRESRHGDSSPLHF. The CDR3 nucleotides read TGTGCCTGGAGAGAATCCAGACATGGCGATAGTTCACCCCTCCACTTT.

The genes are TRBV7-9 and TRBJ1-5; D remains ambiguous. This CDR3 spans 13 amino acids. V was cut by 1 base and J by 7 bases, with 8 bases left in between. The germline CDR1 and CDR2 sequences are SEHNR and FQNEAQ (reference sequence). The CDR3 loop reads CASSLGEDQPQHF. Written as DNA, the CDR3 is TGTGCCAGCAGCTTAGGGGAGGACCAGCCCCAGCATTTT. Supplemented by reference TRBV7-9 and TRBJ1-5, the full variable domain reads DTGVSQNPRHKITKRGQNVTFRCDPISEHNRLYWYRQTLGQGPEFLTYFQNEAQLEKSRLLSDRFSAERPKGSFSTLEIQRTEQGDSAMYLCASSLGEDQPQHFGDGTRLSIL.

This chain uses TRBV4-2 with TRBJ1-4; maybe TRBD1 (5 bases). V lost 1 base and J 6 bases, leaving 12 bases between the germline ends. The CDR3 length is 15 residues. The V gene's germline CDR1 is LGHNA and CDR2 YNFKEQ. The CDR3 region has the DNA TGTGCCAGCAGCCAAGGGGGCGACGTAGATGAAAAACTGTTTTTT. Protein product: CASSQGGDVDEKLFF.

The gene calls are TRBV5-1 and TRBJ2-3; the D gene is possibly TRBD2 (6 bases). The germline V gene encodes CDR1 SGHRS and CDR2 YFSETQ. The CDR3 has 14 amino acids. V was shortened by 9 bases and J by 2 bases, with 16 bases between the two germline ends. Here the CDR3 DNA reads TGCGCCACCGCTTCGGGGGTTACCACAGATACGCAGTATTTT. Its translation: CATASGVTTDTQYF.